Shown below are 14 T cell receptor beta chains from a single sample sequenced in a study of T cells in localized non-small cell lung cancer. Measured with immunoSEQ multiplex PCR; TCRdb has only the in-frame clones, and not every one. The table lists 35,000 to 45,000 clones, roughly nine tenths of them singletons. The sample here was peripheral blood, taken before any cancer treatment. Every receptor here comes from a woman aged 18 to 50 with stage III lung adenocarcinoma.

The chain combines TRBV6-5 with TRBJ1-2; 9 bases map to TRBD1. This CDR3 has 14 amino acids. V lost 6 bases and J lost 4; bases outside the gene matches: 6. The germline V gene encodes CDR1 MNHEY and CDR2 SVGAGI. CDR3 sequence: CASRLGQGPYGYTF. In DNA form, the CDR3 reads TGTGCCAGCAGGCTAGGACAGGGGCCCTATGGCTACACCTTC.

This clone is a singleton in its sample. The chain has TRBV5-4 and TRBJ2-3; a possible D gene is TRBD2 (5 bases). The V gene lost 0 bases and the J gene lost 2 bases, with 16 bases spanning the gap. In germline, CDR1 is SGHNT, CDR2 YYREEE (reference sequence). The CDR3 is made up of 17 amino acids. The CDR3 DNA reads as TGTGCCAGCAGCTTGGGTCGAGGGCCGGACGACACAGATACGCAGTATTTT. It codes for CASSLGRGPDDTDTQYF.

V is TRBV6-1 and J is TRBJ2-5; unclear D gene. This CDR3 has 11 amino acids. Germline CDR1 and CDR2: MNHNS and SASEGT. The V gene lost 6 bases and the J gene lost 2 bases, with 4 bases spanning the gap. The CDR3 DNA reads TGTGCCAGCAGGGAACAAGAGACCCAGTACTTC. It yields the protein CASREQETQYF.

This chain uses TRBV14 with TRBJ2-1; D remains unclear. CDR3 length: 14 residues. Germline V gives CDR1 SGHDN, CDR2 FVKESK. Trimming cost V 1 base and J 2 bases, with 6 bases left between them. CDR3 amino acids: CASSQAGAYNEQFF. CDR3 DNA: TGTGCCAGCAGCCAAGCTGGGGCCTACAATGAGCAGTTCTTC.

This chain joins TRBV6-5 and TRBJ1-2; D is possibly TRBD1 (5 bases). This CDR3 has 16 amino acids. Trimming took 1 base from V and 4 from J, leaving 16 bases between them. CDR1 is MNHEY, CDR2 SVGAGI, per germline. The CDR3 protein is CASSYFSGANLYGYTF. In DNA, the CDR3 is TGTGCCAGCAGTTACTTTTCCGGGGCCAACCTCTATGGCTACACCTTC.

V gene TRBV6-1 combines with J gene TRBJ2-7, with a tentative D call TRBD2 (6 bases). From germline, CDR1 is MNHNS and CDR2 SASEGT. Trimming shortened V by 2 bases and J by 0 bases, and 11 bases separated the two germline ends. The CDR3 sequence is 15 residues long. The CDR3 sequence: CASSERRASSYEQYF. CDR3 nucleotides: TGTGCCAGCAGTGAAAGGAGGGCCAGCTCCTACGAGCAGTACTTC.

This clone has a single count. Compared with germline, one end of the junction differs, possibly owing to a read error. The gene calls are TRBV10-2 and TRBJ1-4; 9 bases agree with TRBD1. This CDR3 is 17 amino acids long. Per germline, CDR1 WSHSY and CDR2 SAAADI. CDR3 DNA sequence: TGTGCCAGCACTCCCCTTACCCAACAGGGGGCCCGTGAAAAACTGTTTTTT. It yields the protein CASTPLTQQGAREKLFF.

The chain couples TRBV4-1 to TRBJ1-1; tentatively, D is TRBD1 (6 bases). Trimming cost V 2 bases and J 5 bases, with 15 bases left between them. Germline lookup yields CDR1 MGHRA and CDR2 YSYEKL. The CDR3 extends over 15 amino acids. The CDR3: CASSQTVQGGTEAFF. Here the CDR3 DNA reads TGCGCCAGCAGCCAAACTGTACAGGGTGGTACTGAAGCTTTCTTT.

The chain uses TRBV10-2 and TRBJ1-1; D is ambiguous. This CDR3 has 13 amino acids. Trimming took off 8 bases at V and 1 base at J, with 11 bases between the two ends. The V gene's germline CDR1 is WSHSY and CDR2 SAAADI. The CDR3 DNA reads TGCGCCAGCCGCCGAGGGTGGAACACTGAAGCTTTCTTT. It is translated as CASRRGWNTEAFF.

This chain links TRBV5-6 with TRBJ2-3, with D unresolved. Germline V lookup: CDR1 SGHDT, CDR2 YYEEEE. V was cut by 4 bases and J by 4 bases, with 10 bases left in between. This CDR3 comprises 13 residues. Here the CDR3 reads CASSMRISDTQYF. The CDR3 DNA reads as TGTGCCAGCAGCATGCGAATCTCAGATACGCAGTATTTT.

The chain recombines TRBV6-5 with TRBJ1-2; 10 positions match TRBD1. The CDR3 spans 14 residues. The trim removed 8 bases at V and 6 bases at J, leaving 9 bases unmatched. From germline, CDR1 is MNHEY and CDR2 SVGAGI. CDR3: CASGRRQGADGYTF. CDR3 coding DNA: TGTGCCAGCGGCCGCAGACAGGGGGCGGATGGCTACACCTTC.

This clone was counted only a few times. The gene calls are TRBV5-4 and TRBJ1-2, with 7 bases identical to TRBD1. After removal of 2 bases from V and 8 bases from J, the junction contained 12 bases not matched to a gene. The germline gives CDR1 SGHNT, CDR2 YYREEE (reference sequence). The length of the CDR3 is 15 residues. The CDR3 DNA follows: TGTGCCAGCAGCTTAGACAGGGACCCGGTGCGCGGCTACACCTTC. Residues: CASSLDRDPVRGYTF.

CDR3 nucleotides: TGTGCCAGCAGCCGCGGTGGGGCGGGGGGCGCGTACGAGCAGTACTTC. Translation: CASSRGGAGGAYEQYF. This chain connects TRBV7-9 to TRBJ2-7; 8 bases align to TRBD2. The CDR3 has 16 amino acids. J gave up 4 bases and V 5 bases, and 13 bases lay outside the gene matches. Germline V gene data show CDR1 as SEHNR and CDR2 as FQNEAQ (reference sequence). Full variable domain (remainder filled in from reference TRBV7-9 and TRBJ2-7): DTGVSQNPRHKITKRGQNVTFRCDPISEHNRLYWYRQTLGQGPEFLTYFQNEAQLEKSRLLSDRFSAERPKGSFSTLEIQRTEQGDSAMYLCASSRGGAGGAYEQYFGPGTRLTVT.

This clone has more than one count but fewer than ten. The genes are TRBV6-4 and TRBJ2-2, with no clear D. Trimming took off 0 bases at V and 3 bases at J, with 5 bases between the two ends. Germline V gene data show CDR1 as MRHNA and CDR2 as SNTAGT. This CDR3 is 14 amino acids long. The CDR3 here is CASSDSLDTGELFF. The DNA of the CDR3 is TGTGCCAGCAGTGACTCTTTGGACACCGGGGAGCTGTTTTTT.